The entry below gives a single T cell receptor beta chain sequence along with its context. Its antigen remains unidentified. Base qualities are not at hand, and no much larger clone is one base apart. These data come from a study of cytomegalovirus exposure and HLA in healthy donors (dated by TCRdb to about 2017). A note on the overall study: According to a later analysis, the 120 or so validation repertoires were produced on the same platform as the approximately 620 repertoires of the first cohort. The study combined high-throughput TCR immunosequencing, statistical association of individual TCRs with disease status, and machine learning to predict cytomegalovirus infection status. The aim of the study was to test whether cataloging public T cell receptors could identify signatures of past pathogen exposure. In addition to the first cohort of 666 subjects, a separate validation cohort of approximately 120 different subjects was used. Results and caveats for the whole study, not just this receptor: The classifier was reported to diagnose cytomegalovirus status with high specificity and sensitivity in both the original cohort and the validation cohort. The study gave a list of 150 to 200 TCR beta chains associated with cytomegalovirus. A few of the identified cytomegalovirus-associated TCR beta chains were confirmed in vitro to be specific for cytomegalovirus antigens. All 120 or so repertoires were used to score co-occurrence in the validation cohort in a later analysis, because that analysis had no HLA typing for the cohort. It was suggested by the authors that the approach could potentially be generalized to other disease states and immunological phenotypes. A later analysis found that TCRs clustered in the first cohort also tended to co-occur in the 130 or so validation repertoires, with 94% of cluster scores above 0. Most TCR sequences were observed very rarely across donors, whereas some public TCRs were present in many individuals.

Preparation of the library involved the immunoSEQ multiplex PCR assay. For the original study's pipeline: A statistical classification framework was built for diagnosing cytomegalovirus status from the catalog of TCR beta chain sequences. In TCRdb, the immuneACCESS table is reduced to in-frame sequences with V and J assigned. These tables do not hold every clone; where another copy was compared, an unresolved V gene accounts for under half, and the others remain unexplained. That table is the source of V, J and clone size, and D and trimming were worked out from the DNA. The sample profile shows 150,000 to 200,000 clones; approximately 86% of them were found once. The ten biggest clones cover 7.2% of the sample. The donors were included in the validation cohort of some 110 subjects, a group kept apart from the roughly 700-subject first cohort. Source material: PBMCs. This TCR derives from a man aged 25 to 40 in good health and CMV-seropositive.

The nucleotides read TGTGCCTGGAGCGATAGCAGTAGCACAGATACGCAGTATTTT. It is translated as CAWSDSSSTDTQYF. The rearranged chain carries TRBV30 and TRBJ2-3, with no reliable assignment of the D segment. For CDR1 and CDR2, the germline V gene (reference sequence) lists GTSNPN and SVGIG. Cut back by 3 bases and 0 bases, the V and J ends lie 10 bases apart. Reading from cysteine to phenylalanine, the CDR3 counts 14 amino acids. The DNA shown is the 42-base CDR3, in frame from base 1.